This T cell receptor (beta chain) stems from a study of CD8+ T cells in alopecia areata. Treatment denoted: oral pan-JAK inhibitor, 5-10 mg twice daily. Extracted RNA was reverse transcribed, and the resulting cDNA served as sequencing template. This table comes from immunoSEQ multiplex PCR, and its TCRdb copy is limited to in-frame clones, with some not included. The repertoire consists of about 74,000 clones, with around 29% occurring once and the leading ten covering 15%. This CDR3 is 17 amino acids long. V lost 2 bases to trimming and J lost 8 bases; unmatched junction nucleotides: 15. Germline loops: CDR1 SEHNR, CDR2 FQNEAQ (reference sequence).

The chain couples TRBV7-9 to TRBJ2-4; TRBD1 matches at 7 bases. The sequences come from CD8+ T cells sorted from blood, collected at week 4, from a patient treated with tofacitinib. The clonotype was recovered from a human donor with alopecia areata. CDR3 DNA: TGTGCCAGCAGCTTATTCGCGACAGGGCAGAGAGAGGACATTCAGTACTTC. It specifies CASSLFATGQREDIQYF.